Each of the 27 T cell receptor beta chains below was sequenced from the same sample in a study of Ad26.COV2.S vaccination and SARS-CoV-2 variants. Method: immunoSEQ multiplex PCR; TCRdb's copy keeps in-frame clones and lacks some. In the table there are 300,000 to 450,000 clones, 85% of which are singletons. The treatment was: around 19 received Ad26.COV2.S at low or high dose, single or two shots; about 5 received placebo; per-sample allocation not given. At day 63 after the first vaccine or placebo injection, samples were drawn. The sequenced sample was peripheral blood, obtained in a trial of Ad26.COV2.S vaccine versus placebo. The receptors here all came from a person between 18 and 59 years old who received the Ad26.COV2.S COVID-19 vaccine or a placebo.

The chain employs TRBV2 and TRBJ2-2; either TRBD1 or TRBD2 may supply D (6 bases each). Germline-derived CDR1 and CDR2 are SNHLY and FYNNEI. The CDR3 has 17 amino acids. Trimming removed 6 bases at V and 4 bases at J, with 21 bases between. The CDR3 region is CASSENRGRVGTGELFF. The CDR3 DNA sequence: TGTGCCAGCAGCGAGAATCGGGGGCGCGTCGGCACCGGGGAGCTGTTTTTT.

The rearrangement joins TRBV2 to TRBJ2-2, with a possible D match to TRBD1 (6 bases). The length of the CDR3 is 11 residues. CDR1 is SNHLY, CDR2 FYNNEI, per germline. V lost 10 bases to trimming and J lost 6 bases, with 9 bases between them. The CDR3 nucleotides read TGTGCCAAACAGGGTGCCGGGGAGCTGTTTTTT. Protein product: CAKQGAGELFF.

The chain recombines TRBV25-1 with TRBJ2-2, with 11 bases that match TRBD2. The CDR3 extends over 16 amino acids. V shed 4 bases, J shed 3 bases, and the junction held 4 bases outside the gene matches. CDR1 is MGHDK and CDR2 is SYGVNS in the germline V gene. The CDR3 reads CASSARLAGYTGELFF. CDR3 nucleotides: TGTGCCAGCAGTGCCAGACTAGCGGGATACACCGGGGAGCTGTTTTTT.

The chain employs TRBV19 and TRBJ1-5; 10 bases are shared with TRBD1. CDR1 and CDR2 from the germline V gene are LNHDA and SQIVND (reference sequence). V shed 4 bases, J shed 5 bases, and the junction held 8 bases outside the gene matches. The CDR3 loop spans 16 amino acids. The CDR3, as DNA: TGTGCCAGTAGTAATACACGGACAGGGGGATATCAGCCCCAGCATTTT. It yields the protein CASSNTRTGGYQPQHF.

This clone came up once. The V and J genes are TRBV6-5 and TRBJ2-2; 8 bases map to TRBD1. The CDR3 has 16 amino acids. V lost 3 bases, J lost 4 bases, and 7 bases stayed unmatched. CDR1 is MNHEY, CDR2 SVGAGI, per germline. In DNA, the CDR3 is TGTGCCAGCAGTTATCGATGGCAGGGGGCCACCGGGGAGCTGTTTTTT. It encodes CASSYRWQGATGELFF.

This clone was detected only a few times. This chain uses TRBV12-2 with TRBJ1-3; the listed D gene, TRBD1, was not tested against the DNA. TRBV12-2 is annotated as a pseudogene. The CDR3 has 14 amino acids. The CDR3 loop reads CASRFPGPGNTIYF. Written as DNA, the CDR3 is TGTGCAAGTCGCTTTCCAGGGCCTGGAAACACCATATATTTT.

Only a few counts were recorded for this clone. The gene calls are TRBV18 and TRBJ2-7; D is possibly TRBD1 (5 bases). V lost 8 bases to trimming and J lost 5 bases, with 19 bases between them. CDR1 is KGHSH and CDR2 is LQKENI in the germline V gene. CDR3 size: 14 residues. The CDR3 sequence: CASHSPGLFHEQYF. The CDR3 DNA reads as TGTGCCAGCCACTCCCCAGGGTTATTCCACGAGCAGTACTTC.

The sample holds one count of this clone. The chain uses TRBV30 and TRBJ1-2; the D gene is possibly TRBD1 (6 bases). Germline assignment: CDR1 GTSNPN and CDR2 SVGIG (reference sequence). The CDR3 consists of 13 residues. Trimming removed 4 bases from V and 2 bases from J, with 11 bases in between. The CDR3 here is CAWMDQGNYGYTF. The CDR3 DNA follows: TGTGCCTGGATGGATCAGGGGAACTATGGCTACACCTTC.

The chain couples TRBV5-6 to TRBJ1-1; D gene ambiguous. Looked up from germline, CDR1 is SGHDT and CDR2 is YYEEEE. V lost 1 base and J 6 bases, leaving 13 bases between the germline ends. This CDR3 region has 14 residues. CDR3 coding DNA: TGTGCCAGCAGCTTGTTAATTGAGGTTCCTGAAGCTTTCTTT. Translated: CASSLLIEVPEAFF.

This sequence joins TRBV4-3 and TRBJ2-1; D may be TRBD2 (7 bases). The germline CDR1 and CDR2 sequences are LGHNA and YSLEER. The CDR3 contains 15 residues. The V and J ends lost 5 bases and 8 bases respectively, with 19 bases between them. For the CDR3, the DNA is TGCGCCAGCAGCGGCCGAATGGCGGGGGCGCATGAGCAGTTCTTC. This translates into CASSGRMAGAHEQFF.

This clone was counted a few times. This sequence joins TRBV9 and TRBJ2-1; 9 bases fit TRBD2. Germline V gene data show CDR1 as SGDLS and CDR2 as YYNGEE. This CDR3 is built from 15 residues. V lost 2 bases to trimming and J lost 8 bases; unmatched junction nucleotides: 8. CDR3 protein: CASSVQTSGFYEQFF. The CDR3, as DNA: TGTGCCAGCAGCGTCCAGACTAGCGGTTTCTATGAGCAGTTCTTC.

This clone was counted once. The chain carries TRBV19 and TRBJ2-3; no reliable D call. The CDR3 is 14 residues long. The germline V and J ends were trimmed by 6 bases and 4 bases, with 14 bases remaining between them. Looked up from germline, CDR1 is LNHDA and CDR2 is SQIVND (reference sequence). The CDR3 nucleotides are TGTGCCAGTAGCTCAAACTCGATGGCAGATACGCAGTATTTT. Protein sequence: CASSSNSMADTQYF.

The CDR3 bases are TGTGCCAGCAGCAAAACTTTAGCGGGAGATCGGACGGAAGAGCAGTACTTC. Translated, it gives CASSKTLAGDRTEEQYF. The V and J genes are TRBV21-1 and TRBJ2-7; the table's D call, TRBD2, was not checked against the DNA. TRBV21-1 is a recognized pseudogene. The length of the CDR3 is 17 residues.

The gene calls are TRBV6-5 and TRBJ2-1; perhaps TRBD2 as D (6 bases). Germline V lookup: CDR1 MNHEY, CDR2 SVGAGI. V gave up 7 bases and J gave up 6 bases, with 19 bases separating them. The CDR3 contains 15 residues. The CDR3 region has the DNA TGTGCCAGCAACCCGGAGGGGTTGGGTTCCAATGAGCAGTTCTTC. Protein product: CASNPEGLGSNEQFF.

The chain employs TRBV19 and TRBJ1-4; 12 nucleotides line up with TRBD1. The CDR3 loop spans 16 amino acids. V lost 6 bases, J lost 10 bases, and 12 bases stayed unmatched. The germline V gene encodes CDR1 LNHDA and CDR2 SQIVND (reference sequence). The DNA for the CDR3 is TGTGCCAGTAGCGCCCGACCGGGACAGGGGGCAGGAAAACTGTTTTTT. This encodes CASSARPGQGAGKLFF. The entire variable domain, with the rest obtained from reference TRBV19 and TRBJ1-4, is as follows: DGGITQSPKYLFRKEGQNVTLSCEQNLNHDAMYWYRQDPGQGLRLIYYSQIVNDFQKGDIAEGYSVSREKKESFPLTVTSAQKNPTAFYLCASSARPGQGAGKLFFGSGTQLSVL.

V and J are TRBV3-1 (or the pseudogene TRBV3-2) and TRBJ1-1; D not resolved. This CDR3 spans 12 amino acids. Germline CDR1 and CDR2: LGHDT and YNNKEL (reference sequence). V was cut by 0 bases and J by 9 bases, with 8 bases left in between. In DNA form, the CDR3 reads TGTGCCAGCAGCCAAGAGTCAGATAAAGCTTTCTTT. Its translation: CASSQESDKAFF.

V gene TRBV7-9 combines with J gene TRBJ2-7, with D perhaps matching TRBD1 (6 bases). The CDR3 is made up of 16 amino acids. The V gene lost 0 bases and the J gene lost 0 bases, with 12 bases spanning the gap. The germline CDR1 and CDR2 sequences are SEHNR and FQNEAQ (reference sequence). CDR3 sequence: CASSLANRVSSYEQYF. The CDR3 coding sequence is TGTGCCAGCAGCTTAGCCAACAGGGTTAGCTCCTACGAGCAGTACTTC.

V gene TRBV5-1 combines with J gene TRBJ2-6, with D possibly matching TRBD1 (5 bases). The CDR3 spans 17 residues. Germline V gene lookup returns CDR1 SGHRS and CDR2 YFSETQ. V lost 0 bases to trimming and J lost 2 bases, with 12 bases between them. The CDR3 DNA is TGCGCCAGCAGCTTGGAAGGTTCAGGGACTGGGGCCAACGTCCTGACTTTC. Protein: CASSLEGSGTGANVLTF.

This clone came up once. CDR3 sequence (DNA): TGTGCCAGCAGCTTAAAGGGTATGCCTGACTATGGCTACACCTTC. This codes for CASSLKGMPDYGYTF. The chain links TRBV5-6 to TRBJ1-2; D gene uncertain. Per the germline V gene, CDR1 is SGHDT and CDR2 is YYEEEE. The V end was cut by 2 bases, the J end by 3 bases, with 14 bases between. This CDR3 is 15 amino acids long.

V is TRBV18 and J is TRBJ1-2; TRBD1 agrees at 10 bases. V shed 3 bases and J 2 bases; nucleotides not matched to a gene: 9. CDR1 KGHSH and CDR2 LQKENI come from the germline V gene. The CDR3 is made up of 17 amino acids. CDR3 loop: CASSPNARDRGNYGYTF. In nucleotides, the CDR3 is TGTGCCAGCTCACCGAACGCCCGGGACAGGGGAAACTATGGCTACACCTTC.

The J gene is TRBJ1-2, the V gene TRBV30; 8 bases fit TRBD1. V lost 3 bases, J lost 5 bases, and 11 bases stayed unmatched. CDR1 and CDR2 from the germline V gene are GTSNPN and SVGIG (reference sequence). This CDR3 region has 15 residues. In DNA form, the CDR3 reads TGTGCCTGGAGAGACAAGACAGGGGCGGGATATGGCTACACCTTC. It codes for CAWRDKTGAGYGYTF.

The chain recombines TRBV10-2 with TRBJ2-3, with 12 bases matching TRBD2. Germline trimming cut 4 bases from V and 4 bases from J; bases unmatched to any gene: 6. The germline CDR1 and CDR2 sequences are WSHSY and SAAADI. CDR3 length equals 16 residues. The CDR3, as DNA: TGCGCCAGCAGTGCGCGGACTAGCGGGGATGCAGATACGCAGTATTTT. Protein product: CASSARTSGDADTQYF.

The gene calls are TRBV29-1 and TRBJ2-5, with D possibly being TRBD1 (6 bases). The CDR3 is 13 amino acids. Trimming pared 7 bases from V and 2 bases from J, leaving 14 bases between. CDR1 and CDR2 (germline): SQVTM, ANQGSEA. The CDR3 spells CSGGQTLQETQYF. Written as DNA, the CDR3 is TGCAGCGGCGGACAGACGTTGCAAGAGACCCAGTACTTC.

V and J are TRBV11-2 and TRBJ1-2; D remains ambiguous. V was clipped by 6 bases and J by 0 bases, with 5 bases between them. This CDR3 is built from 12 residues. The germline CDR1 and CDR2 sequences are SGHAT and FQNNGV. The CDR3 sequence is CASSGSNYGYTF. CDR3 nucleotides: TGTGCCAGCAGTGGTTCTAACTATGGCTACACCTTC.

The chain couples TRBV12-3 or TRBV12-4 to TRBJ2-5; perhaps D is TRBD1 or TRBD2 (5 bases each). V shed 6 bases and J shed 7 bases, with 15 bases lying between them. The CDR3 extends over 13 amino acids. CDR3 bases: TGTGCCAGCAGCCTGGGGGTAGCGTTGACCCAGTACTTC. It specifies CASSLGVALTQYF.

This rearrangement joins TRBV28 to TRBJ1-5, with D perhaps matching TRBD1 (6 bases). CDR3 length: 16 amino acids. Germline V gene sequence: CDR1 MDHEN, CDR2 SYDVKM. Trimming cost V 5 bases and J 4 bases, with 18 bases left between them. The CDR3 protein is CASSLMDGGYNQPQHF. The CDR3 bases are TGTGCCAGCAGTCTTATGGATGGGGGCTATAATCAGCCCCAGCATTTT. Full variable domain (rest looked up from reference TRBV28 and TRBJ1-5): DVKVTQSSRYLVKRTGEKVFLECVQDMDHENMFWYRQDPGLGLRLIYFSYDVKMKEKGDIPEGYSVSREKKERFSLILESASTNQTSMYLCASSLMDGGYNQPQHFGDGTRLSIL.

The rearrangement uses TRBV7-2 and TRBJ1-2; TRBD1 matches at 11 bases. CDR3 size: 16 residues. Germline CDR1 and CDR2: SGHTA and FQGNSA. Trimming at V came to 1 base and at J to 7 bases, leaving 8 bases not matched to a gene. CDR3 sequence: CASSLVRDRGYGGYTF. The CDR3 coding sequence is TGTGCCAGCAGCTTAGTAAGGGACAGGGGGTATGGTGGCTACACCTTC.